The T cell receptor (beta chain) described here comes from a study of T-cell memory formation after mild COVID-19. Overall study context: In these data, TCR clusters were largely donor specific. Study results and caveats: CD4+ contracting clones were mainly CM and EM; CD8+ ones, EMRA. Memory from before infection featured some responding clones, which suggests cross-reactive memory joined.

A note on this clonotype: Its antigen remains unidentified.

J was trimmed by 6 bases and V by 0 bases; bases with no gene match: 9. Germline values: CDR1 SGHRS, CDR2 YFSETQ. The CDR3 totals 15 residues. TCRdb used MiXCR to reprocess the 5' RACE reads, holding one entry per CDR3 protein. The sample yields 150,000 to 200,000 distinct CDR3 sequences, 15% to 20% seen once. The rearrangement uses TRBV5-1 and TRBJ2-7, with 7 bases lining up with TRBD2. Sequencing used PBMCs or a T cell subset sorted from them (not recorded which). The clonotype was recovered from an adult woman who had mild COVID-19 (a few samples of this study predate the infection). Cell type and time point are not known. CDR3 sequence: CASSLAWLAESEQYF. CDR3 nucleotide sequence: TGCGCCAGCAGCTTGGCTTGGCTAGCGGAGTCCGAGCAGTACTTC.